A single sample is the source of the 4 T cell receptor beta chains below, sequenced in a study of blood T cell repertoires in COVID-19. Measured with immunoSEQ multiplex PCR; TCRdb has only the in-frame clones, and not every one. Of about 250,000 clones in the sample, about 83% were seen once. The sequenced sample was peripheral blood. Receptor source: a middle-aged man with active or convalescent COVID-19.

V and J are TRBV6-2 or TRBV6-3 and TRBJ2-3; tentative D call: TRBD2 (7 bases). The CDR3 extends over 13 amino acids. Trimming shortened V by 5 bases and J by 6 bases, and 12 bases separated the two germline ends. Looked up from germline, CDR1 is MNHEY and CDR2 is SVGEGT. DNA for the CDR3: TGTGCCAGCAGTCGGACTAGGGGGGATACGCAGTATTTT. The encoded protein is CASSRTRGDTQYF.

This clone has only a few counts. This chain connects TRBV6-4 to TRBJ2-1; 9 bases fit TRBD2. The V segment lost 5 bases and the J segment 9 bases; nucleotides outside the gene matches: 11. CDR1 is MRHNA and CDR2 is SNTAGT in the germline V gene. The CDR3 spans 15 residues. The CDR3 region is CASSPTLAGVGEQFF. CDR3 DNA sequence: TGTGCCAGCAGTCCTACTTTAGCGGGAGTCGGTGAGCAGTTCTTC.

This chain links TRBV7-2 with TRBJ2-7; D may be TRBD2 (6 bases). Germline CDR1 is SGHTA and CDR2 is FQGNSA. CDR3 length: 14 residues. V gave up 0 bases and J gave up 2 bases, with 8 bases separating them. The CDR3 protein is CASSLAPSAYEQYF. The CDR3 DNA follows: TGTGCCAGCAGCTTAGCGCCTAGCGCCTACGAGCAGTACTTC.

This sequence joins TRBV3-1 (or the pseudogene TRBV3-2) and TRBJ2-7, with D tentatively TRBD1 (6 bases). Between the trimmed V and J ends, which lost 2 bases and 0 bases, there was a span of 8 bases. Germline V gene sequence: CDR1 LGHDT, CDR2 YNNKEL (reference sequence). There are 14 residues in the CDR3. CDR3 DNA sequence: TGTGCCAGCAGCCAAAACAGGGCCTCCTACGAGCAGTACTTC. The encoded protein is CASSQNRASYEQYF.